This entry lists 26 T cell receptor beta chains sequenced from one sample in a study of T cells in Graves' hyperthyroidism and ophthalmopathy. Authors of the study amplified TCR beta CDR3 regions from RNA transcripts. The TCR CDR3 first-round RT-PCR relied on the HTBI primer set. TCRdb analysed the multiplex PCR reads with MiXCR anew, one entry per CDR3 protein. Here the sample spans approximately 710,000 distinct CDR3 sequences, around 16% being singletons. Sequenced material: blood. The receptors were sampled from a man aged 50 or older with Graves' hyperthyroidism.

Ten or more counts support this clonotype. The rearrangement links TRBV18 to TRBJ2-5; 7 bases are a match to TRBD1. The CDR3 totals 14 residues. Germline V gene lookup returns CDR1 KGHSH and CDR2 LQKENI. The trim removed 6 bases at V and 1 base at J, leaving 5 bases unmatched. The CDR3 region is CASSQQGIQETQYF. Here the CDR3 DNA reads TGTGCCAGCTCCCAACAGGGGATCCAAGAGACCCAGTACTTC.

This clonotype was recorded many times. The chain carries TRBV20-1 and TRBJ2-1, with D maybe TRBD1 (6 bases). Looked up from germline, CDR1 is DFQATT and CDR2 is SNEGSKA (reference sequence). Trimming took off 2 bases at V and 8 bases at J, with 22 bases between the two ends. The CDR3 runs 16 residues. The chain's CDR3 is CSARQPGHSKPDEQFF. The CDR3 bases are TGCAGTGCTAGACAACCGGGACATTCGAAGCCAGATGAGCAGTTCTTC.

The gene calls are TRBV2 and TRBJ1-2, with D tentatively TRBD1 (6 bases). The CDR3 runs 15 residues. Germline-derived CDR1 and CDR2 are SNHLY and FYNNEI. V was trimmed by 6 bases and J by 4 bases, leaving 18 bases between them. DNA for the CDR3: TGTGCCAGCAGCGCTGGAAAGGGGGTGAGCTATGGCTACACCTTC. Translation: CASSAGKGVSYGYTF. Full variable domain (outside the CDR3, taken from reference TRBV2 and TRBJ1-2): EPEVTQTPSHQVTQMGQEVILRCVPISNHLYFYWYRQILGQKVEFLVSFYNNEISEKSEIFDDQFSVERPDGSNFTLKIRSTKLEDSAMYFCASSAGKGVSYGYTFGSGTRLTVV.

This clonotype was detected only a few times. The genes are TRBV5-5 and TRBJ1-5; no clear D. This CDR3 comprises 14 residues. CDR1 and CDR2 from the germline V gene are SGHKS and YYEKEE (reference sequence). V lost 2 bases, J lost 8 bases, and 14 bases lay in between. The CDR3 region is CASSLLTQREPQHF. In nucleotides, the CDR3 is TGTGCCAGCAGCTTACTAACCCAACGGGAGCCCCAGCATTTT.

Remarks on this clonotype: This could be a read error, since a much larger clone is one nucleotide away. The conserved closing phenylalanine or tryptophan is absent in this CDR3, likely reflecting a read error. CDR3 DNA sequence: TGTGCCAGCAGCGTAGGGGACCACAATGAGCAGTTCTAC. This translates into CASSVGDHNEQFY. This rearrangement joins TRBV9 to TRBJ2-1; possibly TRBD1 or TRBD2 for D (5 bases each). V lost 0 bases and J lost 5, with 6 bases in between. This CDR3 is built from 13 residues. CDR1 is SGDLS and CDR2 is YYNGEE in the germline V gene.

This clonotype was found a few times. The CDR3 DNA reads TGTGCCAGCAGCTTAGATAGCGGGAGTGGAGATGAGCAGTTCTTC. As protein: CASSLDSGSGDEQFF. The chain joins TRBV7-9 to TRBJ2-1, with 9 bases lining up with TRBD2. Germline V gene lookup returns CDR1 SEHNR and CDR2 FQNEAQ (reference sequence). The CDR3 contains 15 residues. The V segment lost 1 base and the J segment 8 bases; nucleotides outside the gene matches: 6.

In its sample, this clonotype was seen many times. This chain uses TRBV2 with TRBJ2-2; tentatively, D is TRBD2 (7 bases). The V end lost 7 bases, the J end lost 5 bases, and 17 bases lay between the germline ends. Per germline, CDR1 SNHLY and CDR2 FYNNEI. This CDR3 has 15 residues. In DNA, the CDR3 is TGTGCCAGCACTAGGGGGGCGGGAGTTACCGGGGAGCTGTTTTTT. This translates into CASTRGAGVTGELFF.

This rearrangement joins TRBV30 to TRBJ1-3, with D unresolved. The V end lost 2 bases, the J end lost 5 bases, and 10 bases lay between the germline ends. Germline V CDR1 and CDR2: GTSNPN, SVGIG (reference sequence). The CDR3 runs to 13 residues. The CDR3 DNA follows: TGTGCCTGGAGTACCTTAGGGAGAAACACCATATATTTT. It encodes CAWSTLGRNTIYF.

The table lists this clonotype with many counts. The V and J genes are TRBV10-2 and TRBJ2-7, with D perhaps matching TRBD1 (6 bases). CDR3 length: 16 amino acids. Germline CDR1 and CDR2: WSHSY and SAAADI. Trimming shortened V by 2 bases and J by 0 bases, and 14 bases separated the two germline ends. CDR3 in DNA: TGCGCCAGCAGTGAGCCCGGGACACGAATCTCCTACGAGCAGTACTTC. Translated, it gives CASSEPGTRISYEQYF.

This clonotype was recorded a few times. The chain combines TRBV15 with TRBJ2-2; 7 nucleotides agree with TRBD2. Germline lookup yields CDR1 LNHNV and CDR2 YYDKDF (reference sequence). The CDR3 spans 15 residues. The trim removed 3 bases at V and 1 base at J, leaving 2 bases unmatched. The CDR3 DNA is TGTGCCACCAGCAGGACGGGGGGGAACACCGGGGAGCTGTTTTTT. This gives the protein CATSRTGGNTGELFF.

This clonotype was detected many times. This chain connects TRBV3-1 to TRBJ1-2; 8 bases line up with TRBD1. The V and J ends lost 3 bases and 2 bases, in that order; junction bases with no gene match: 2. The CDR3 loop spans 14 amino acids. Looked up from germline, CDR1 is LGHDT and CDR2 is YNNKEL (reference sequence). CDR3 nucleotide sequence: TGTGCCAGCAGCCACAGGGGGCGAAACTATGGCTACACCTTC. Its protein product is CASSHRGRNYGYTF.

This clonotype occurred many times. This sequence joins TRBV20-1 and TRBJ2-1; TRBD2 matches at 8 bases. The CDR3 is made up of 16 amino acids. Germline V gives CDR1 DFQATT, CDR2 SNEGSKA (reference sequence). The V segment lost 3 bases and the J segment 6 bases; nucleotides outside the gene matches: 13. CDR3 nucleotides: TGCAGTGCTAGTCCAAGCGGGAGTCCCTTTCGCAATGAGCAGTTCTTC. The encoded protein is CSASPSGSPFRNEQFF.

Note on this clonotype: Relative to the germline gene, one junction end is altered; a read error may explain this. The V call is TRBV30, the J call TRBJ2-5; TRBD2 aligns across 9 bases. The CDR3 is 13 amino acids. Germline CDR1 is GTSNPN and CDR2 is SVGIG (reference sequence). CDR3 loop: CAWNSGRQETRYF. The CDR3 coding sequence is TGTGCCTGGAACAGCGGGAGGCAAGAGACCCGGTACTTC.

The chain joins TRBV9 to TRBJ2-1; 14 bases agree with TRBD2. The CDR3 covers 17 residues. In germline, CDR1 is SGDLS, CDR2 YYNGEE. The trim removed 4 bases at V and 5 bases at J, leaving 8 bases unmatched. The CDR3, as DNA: TGTGCCAGCAGCATAATGGGACTAGCGGGAGTGGACAATGAGCAGTTCTTC. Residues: CASSIMGLAGVDNEQFF.

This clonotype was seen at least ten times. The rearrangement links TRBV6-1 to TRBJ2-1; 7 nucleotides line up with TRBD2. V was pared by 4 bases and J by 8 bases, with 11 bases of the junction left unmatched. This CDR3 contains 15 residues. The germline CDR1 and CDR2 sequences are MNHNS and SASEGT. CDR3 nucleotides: TGTGCCAGCAGTGCCGCTAGACTAGCTATGGATGAGCAGTTCTTC. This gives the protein CASSAARLAMDEQFF.

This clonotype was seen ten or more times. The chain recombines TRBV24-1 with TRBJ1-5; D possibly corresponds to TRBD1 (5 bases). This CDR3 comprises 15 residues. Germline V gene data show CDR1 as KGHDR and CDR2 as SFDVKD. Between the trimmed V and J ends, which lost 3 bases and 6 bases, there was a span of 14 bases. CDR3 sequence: CATSDPRDLPQPQHF. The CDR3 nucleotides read TGTGCCACCAGTGATCCCCGGGACTTGCCTCAGCCCCAGCATTTT.

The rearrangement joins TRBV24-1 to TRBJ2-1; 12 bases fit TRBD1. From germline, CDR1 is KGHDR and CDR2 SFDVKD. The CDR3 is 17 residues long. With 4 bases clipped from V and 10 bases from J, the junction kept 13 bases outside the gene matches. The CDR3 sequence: CATSDPRDRGRLEEQFF. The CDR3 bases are TGTGCCACCAGTGACCCCCGGGACAGGGGGCGCTTAGAGGAGCAGTTCTTC.

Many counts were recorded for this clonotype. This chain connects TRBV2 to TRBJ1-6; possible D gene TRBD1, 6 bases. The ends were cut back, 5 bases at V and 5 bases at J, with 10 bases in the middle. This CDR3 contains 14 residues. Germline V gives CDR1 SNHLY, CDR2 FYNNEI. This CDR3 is CASSQDSHNSPLHF. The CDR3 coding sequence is TGTGCCAGCAGTCAGGACAGCCATAATTCACCCCTCCACTTT.

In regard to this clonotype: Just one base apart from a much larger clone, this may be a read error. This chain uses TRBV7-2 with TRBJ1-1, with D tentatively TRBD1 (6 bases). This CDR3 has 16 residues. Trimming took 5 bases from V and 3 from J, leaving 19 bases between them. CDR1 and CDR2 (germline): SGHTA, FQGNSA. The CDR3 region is CASSPRETGGHTEAFF. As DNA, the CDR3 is TGTGCCAGCAGCCCCCGGGAGACAGGCGGTCACACTGAAGCTTTCTTT.

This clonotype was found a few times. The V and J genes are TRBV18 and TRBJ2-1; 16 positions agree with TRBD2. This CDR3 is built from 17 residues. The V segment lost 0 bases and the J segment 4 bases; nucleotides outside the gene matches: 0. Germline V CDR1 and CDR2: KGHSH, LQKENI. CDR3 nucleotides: TGTGCCAGCTCACCACCGGGACTAGCGGGAGGGTACAATGAGCAGTTCTTC. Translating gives CASSPPGLAGGYNEQFF.

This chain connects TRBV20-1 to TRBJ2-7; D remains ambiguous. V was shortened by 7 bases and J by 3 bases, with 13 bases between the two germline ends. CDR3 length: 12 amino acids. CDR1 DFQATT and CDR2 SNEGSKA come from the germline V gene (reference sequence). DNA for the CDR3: TGCAGTGTAAGGAGTGGGGTCTACGAGCAGTACTTC. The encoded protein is CSVRSGVYEQYF.

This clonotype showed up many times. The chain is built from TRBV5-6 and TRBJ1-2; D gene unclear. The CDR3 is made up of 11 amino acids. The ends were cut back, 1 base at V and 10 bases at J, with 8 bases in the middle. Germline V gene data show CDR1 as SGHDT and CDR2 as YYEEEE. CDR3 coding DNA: TGTGCCAGCAGCTTGAGTGAAATCTACACCTTC. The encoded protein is CASSLSEIYTF.

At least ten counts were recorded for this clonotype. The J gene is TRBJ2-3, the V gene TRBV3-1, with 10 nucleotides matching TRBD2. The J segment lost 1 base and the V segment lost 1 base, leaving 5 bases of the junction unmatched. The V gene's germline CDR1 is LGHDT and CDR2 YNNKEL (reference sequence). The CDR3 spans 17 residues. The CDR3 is CASSQGTSGVGTDTQYF. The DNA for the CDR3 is TGTGCCAGCAGCCAAGGTACTAGCGGGGTCGGCACAGATACGCAGTATTTT.

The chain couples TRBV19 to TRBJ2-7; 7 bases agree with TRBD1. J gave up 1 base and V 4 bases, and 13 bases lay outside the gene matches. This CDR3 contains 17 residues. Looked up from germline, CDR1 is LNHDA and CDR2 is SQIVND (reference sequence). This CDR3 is CASSRSSRGQTSYEQYF. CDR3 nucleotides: TGTGCCAGTAGTAGGAGCTCGAGGGGACAGACTTCCTACGAGCAGTACTTC.

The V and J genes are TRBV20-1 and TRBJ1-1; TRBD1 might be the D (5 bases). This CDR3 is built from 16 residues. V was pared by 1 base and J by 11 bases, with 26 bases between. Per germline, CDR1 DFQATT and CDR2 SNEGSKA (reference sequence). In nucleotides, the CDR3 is TGCAGTGCTAGAGTCTTCGGGGGAGACATGAACACTCACGCTTTCTTT. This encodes CSARVFGGDMNTHAFF.

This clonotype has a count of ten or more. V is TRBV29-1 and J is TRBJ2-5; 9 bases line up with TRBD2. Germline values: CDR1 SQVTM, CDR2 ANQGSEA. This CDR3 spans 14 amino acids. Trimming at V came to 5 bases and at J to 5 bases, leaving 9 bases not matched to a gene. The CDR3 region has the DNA TGCAGCGTTCCACCGGGACTAGCATACGAGACCCAGTACTTC. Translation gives CSVPPGLAYETQYF.